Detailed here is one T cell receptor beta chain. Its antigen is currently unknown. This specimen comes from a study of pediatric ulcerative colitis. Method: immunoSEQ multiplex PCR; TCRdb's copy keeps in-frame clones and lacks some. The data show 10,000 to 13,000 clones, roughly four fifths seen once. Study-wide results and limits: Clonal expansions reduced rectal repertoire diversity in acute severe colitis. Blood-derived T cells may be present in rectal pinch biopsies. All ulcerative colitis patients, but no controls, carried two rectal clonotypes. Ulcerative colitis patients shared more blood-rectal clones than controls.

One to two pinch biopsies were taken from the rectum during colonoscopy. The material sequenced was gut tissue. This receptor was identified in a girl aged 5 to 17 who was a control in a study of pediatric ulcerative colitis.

CDR3 DNA sequence: TGTGCCAGTAGTACCTTTCGTTTCTCTGCAGCGGACGTCCTGACTTTC. Translating it yields CASSTFRFSAADVLTF. This chain links TRBV19 with TRBJ2-6; a possible D gene is TRBD2 (5 bases). Germline values: CDR1 LNHDA, CDR2 SQIVND (reference sequence). The CDR3 is 16 amino acids. Trimming cost V 4 bases and J 11 bases, with 21 bases left between them.